What follows is one T cell receptor (beta chain) and its context. Its antigen is unknown. In TCRdb, the 5' RACE reads were re-called with MiXCR into one record per CDR3 protein. This sample yields under 150,000 distinct CDR3 sequences, of which over 9% are seen a single time; about 15% belongs to the top ten. The data were taken from a study of spatial heterogeneity in lung cancer. In the study overall: Follow-up PBMC specimens underwent sequencing when available; their median timing was roughly 24 months after resection. Averaged across combinations, each unique TCR and UMI pairing appeared more than ten times in raw reads, which were uncorrected. Study-wide results and caveats: Blood showed ubiquitous tumor TCRs more often at resection than at routine follow-up.

There are 14 residues in the CDR3. Looked up from germline, CDR1 is SGHTA and CDR2 is FQGTGA. V was clipped by 5 bases and J by 4 bases, with 14 bases between them. Sample time point: blood at routine non-recurrence follow-up after resection. Whole RNA, which was extracted from tumor, nontumor lung tissue or frozen PBMC, was sequenced without any cell sorting. The sequencing here drew on PBMCs, taken at follow-up. The sequence was obtained from a male donor with early-stage non-small cell lung cancer. The chain joins TRBV7-3 to TRBJ1-2; possibly TRBD1 for D (5 bases). CDR3 protein: CASSTSRDPYGYTF. The DNA of the CDR3 is TGTGCCAGCAGCACATCCCGGGACCCCTATGGCTACACCTTC.